A single sample gave rise to the 24 T cell receptor beta chains below, sequenced in a study of blood T cell repertoires in COVID-19. Libraries were prepared by immunoSEQ multiplex PCR; TCRdb keeps only in-frame clonotypes and omits some of them. The sample has 150,000 to 200,000 clones, 88% seen once; the top ten hold roughly 10%. Sequenced material: PBMCs or T cells enriched from blood (not recorded which). These receptors were collected from a woman aged 18-35 years who had recovered from COVID-19.

The chain uses TRBV11-2 and TRBJ2-1; 9 bases agree with TRBD2. Germline trimming cut 5 bases from V and 6 bases from J; bases unmatched to any gene: 17. This CDR3 contains 18 residues. Germline-derived CDR1 and CDR2 are SGHAT and FQNNGV. CDR3 sequence (DNA): TGTGCCAGCAGCCCGATTTCATGGGTAGCGGGAGAGGGCAATGAGCAGTTCTTC. Residues: CASSPISWVAGEGNEQFF.

This clone occurred a few times. The chain uses TRBV15 and TRBJ2-2; D is perhaps TRBD1 (5 bases). The V end lost 0 bases, the J end lost 0 bases, and 5 bases lay between the germline ends. Germline V gene data show CDR1 as LNHNV and CDR2 as YYDKDF (reference sequence). The CDR3 covers 15 residues. As DNA, the CDR3 is TGTGCCACCAGCAGAGACAGGGCGAACACCGGGGAGCTGTTTTTT. Its translation: CATSRDRANTGELFF.

This clone was observed a single time. In DNA form, the CDR3 reads TGTGCCAGCAGCGCCAGCAGGGGGAGAGCCTACGAGCAGTACTTC. It encodes CASSASRGRAYEQYF. The chain employs TRBV9 and TRBJ2-7; 7 positions match TRBD1. J lost 2 bases, V lost 3 bases, and 8 bases had no gene match. Germline V gene lookup returns CDR1 SGDLS and CDR2 YYNGEE. This CDR3 comprises 15 residues.

The V call is TRBV5-1, the J call TRBJ1-1, with 11 bases identical to TRBD1. The germline CDR1 and CDR2 sequences are SGHRS and YFSETQ. J gave up 6 bases and V 0 bases, and 7 bases lay outside the gene matches. This CDR3 has 16 residues. The CDR3 spells CASSLAGTGGSSEAFF. Written as DNA, the CDR3 is TGCGCCAGCAGCTTGGCCGGGACAGGGGGATCGTCTGAAGCTTTCTTT.

This clone was detected once. The V gene is TRBV15, the J gene TRBJ1-2; TRBD1 matches 11 bases. The ends lost 5 bases at V and 0 bases at J; junction bases unmatched: 2. The germline CDR1 and CDR2 sequences are LNHNV and YYDKDF (reference sequence). The CDR3 is 15 residues long. The CDR3 bases are TGTGCCACCAGCCGGGACAGGGGGACTAACTATGGCTACACCTTC. Amino acid sequence: CATSRDRGTNYGYTF.

The V and J genes are TRBV23-1 and TRBJ1-1; TRBD1 aligns across 7 bases. TRBV23-1 is sorted into the ORF group, with uncertain function. The trim removed 6 bases at V and 14 bases at J, leaving 15 bases unmatched. The CDR3 is 13 amino acids. Here the CDR3 reads CASRPEGAEICFF. The CDR3, as DNA: TGCGCCAGCAGGCCGGAGGGGGCTGAGATTTGCTTCTTT.

The chain carries TRBV27 and TRBJ1-2; possible D gene TRBD1, 5 bases. The length of the CDR3 is 13 residues. Trimming took 3 bases from V and 4 from J, leaving 9 bases between them. Germline V gives CDR1 MNHEY, CDR2 SMNVEV (reference sequence). The CDR3 reads CASSLGQTYGYTF. The DNA for the CDR3 is TGTGCCAGCAGTTTGGGGCAGACCTATGGCTACACCTTC.

The rearrangement joins TRBV5-1 to TRBJ2-7; unclear D gene. The CDR3 consists of 13 residues. CDR1 and CDR2 from the germline V gene are SGHRS and YFSETQ. Trimming took off 4 bases at V and 0 bases at J, with 8 bases between the two ends. DNA for the CDR3: TGCGCCAGCAGCCCGGAGAGCTCCTACGAGCAGTACTTC. It translates to CASSPESSYEQYF.

The chain combines TRBV7-9 with TRBJ2-2; D is perhaps TRBD1 (6 bases). Trimming took 4 bases from V and 5 from J, leaving 20 bases between them. The germline CDR1 and CDR2 sequences are SEHNR and FQNEAQ (reference sequence). This CDR3 comprises 17 residues. The CDR3 here is CASSSPFFPGETGELFF. CDR3 coding DNA: TGTGCCAGCAGCTCGCCATTCTTTCCAGGGGAAACCGGGGAGCTGTTTTTT.

The chain recombines TRBV5-1 with TRBJ1-1, with D possibly matching TRBD1 (6 bases). The CDR3 contains 15 residues. Germline loops: CDR1 SGHRS, CDR2 YFSETQ. Trimming cost V 0 bases and J 0 bases, with 9 bases left between them. In DNA form, the CDR3 reads TGCGCCAGCAGCTTGGAAGGGGGATTGAACACTGAAGCTTTCTTT. It codes for CASSLEGGLNTEAFF. The full variable domain, with the rest looked up from reference TRBV5-1 and TRBJ1-1, is KAGVTQTPRYLIKTRGQQVTLSCSPISGHRSVSWYQQTPGQGLQFLFEYFSETQRNKGNFPGRFSGRQFSNSRSEMNVSTLELGDSALYLCASSLEGGLNTEAFFGQGTRLTVV.

This chain connects TRBV7-2 to TRBJ1-1; D might be TRBD1 (5 bases). V was clipped by 1 base and J by 5 bases, with 11 bases between them. From germline, CDR1 is SGHTA and CDR2 FQGNSA. This CDR3 is built from 14 residues. Here the CDR3 reads CASSLGRAGTEAFF. The CDR3 DNA is TGTGCCAGCAGCTTAGGCAGGGCGGGGACTGAAGCTTTCTTT.

V is TRBV28 and J is TRBJ1-1, with 7 nucleotides matching TRBD1. V lost 5 bases to trimming and J lost 1 base; unmatched junction nucleotides: 10. This CDR3 has 16 amino acids. Germline CDR1 reads MDHEN; CDR2 reads SYDVKM. CDR3 sequence (DNA): TGTGCCAGCAGTCTCCCGACAGGGCCACAGAACACTGAAGCTTTCTTT. Its translation is CASSLPTGPQNTEAFF.

The CDR3 DNA sequence: TGTGCCAGCAGCTGGGGGGAGGGTTCGGGCACAGATACGCAGTATTTT. This sequence encodes CASSWGEGSGTDTQYF. J is TRBJ2-3 and V is TRBV13, with 7 bases identical to TRBD2. Germline V gene data show CDR1 as PRHDT and CDR2 as FYEKMQ (reference sequence). The trim removed 4 bases at V and 1 base at J, leaving 8 bases unmatched. The length of the CDR3 is 16 residues.

The chain is built from TRBV5-1 and TRBJ2-5, with 10 nucleotides matching TRBD1. The V gene's germline CDR1 is SGHRS and CDR2 YFSETQ. Unmatched junction bases numbered 5, after V lost 2 bases and J lost 4 bases. This CDR3 is 15 amino acids long. The CDR3 loop reads CASSLPGQGRETQYF. DNA for the CDR3: TGCGCCAGCAGCTTACCGGGACAGGGGAGAGAGACCCAGTACTTC. Using reference TRBV5-1 and TRBJ2-5 for the parts outside the CDR3, the full variable domain is KAGVTQTPRYLIKTRGQQVTLSCSPISGHRSVSWYQQTPGQGLQFLFEYFSETQRNKGNFPGRFSGRQFSNSRSEMNVSTLELGDSALYLCASSLPGQGRETQYFGPGTRLLVL.

The J gene is TRBJ1-1, the V gene TRBV28, with D possibly matching TRBD1 (5 bases). The CDR3 is 14 residues long. Germline-derived CDR1 and CDR2 are MDHEN and SYDVKM. V was clipped by 8 bases and J by 1 base, with 14 bases between them. This CDR3 reads CASPPQGRNTEAFF. CDR3 nucleotides: TGTGCCAGCCCCCCCCAGGGAAGGAACACTGAAGCTTTCTTT. Full variable domain (outside the CDR3, taken from reference TRBV28 and TRBJ1-1): DVKVTQSSRYLVKRTGEKVFLECVQDMDHENMFWYRQDPGLGLRLIYFSYDVKMKEKGDIPEGYSVSREKKERFSLILESASTNQTSMYLCASPPQGRNTEAFFGQGTRLTVV.

This clone was observed many times. The chain recombines TRBV30 with TRBJ1-2, with 9 bases identical to TRBD1. In germline, CDR1 is GTSNPN, CDR2 SVGIG (reference sequence). The CDR3 consists of 13 residues. The V gene end was trimmed by 3 bases and the J gene end by 7 bases; junction bases not matched to a gene: 6. The CDR3 loop is CAWSRTGAGGYTF. The CDR3 nucleotides are TGTGCCTGGAGCCGGACAGGGGCTGGTGGCTACACCTTC.

The chain carries TRBV27 and TRBJ2-7; D call uncertain. Germline V CDR1 and CDR2: MNHEY, SMNVEV (reference sequence). V shed 0 bases and J shed 2 bases, with 5 bases lying between them. CDR3 size: 13 residues. The chain's CDR3 is CASSLSSAYEQYF. CDR3 DNA sequence: TGTGCCAGCAGTTTATCTTCCGCCTACGAGCAGTACTTC.

The chain recombines TRBV28 with TRBJ1-2, with D hard to call. The CDR3 sequence is 12 residues long. Germline CDR1 MDHEN, CDR2 SYDVKM. Trimming pared 6 bases from V and 8 bases from J, leaving 13 bases between. As DNA, the CDR3 is TGTGCCAGCAGCCCCCTCGGGAGCGGCTACACCTTC. Protein sequence: CASSPLGSGYTF.

The chain is built from TRBV6-5 and TRBJ2-6; TRBD1 matches 8 bases. Germline V gene lookup returns CDR1 MNHEY and CDR2 SVGAGI. V shed 4 bases, J shed 0 bases, and the junction held 2 bases outside the gene matches. This CDR3 spans 16 amino acids. In DNA form, the CDR3 reads TGTGCCAGCAGTTTCGACAGGGGCTCTGGGGCCAACGTCCTGACTTTC. Its protein product is CASSFDRGSGANVLTF.

A few counts support this clone. The CDR3 here is CASRGLDRPSSYNSPLHF. CDR3 DNA sequence: TGTGCCAGCAGGGGGCTGGACAGGCCGAGCTCCTATAATTCACCCCTCCACTTT. The chain recombines TRBV2 with TRBJ1-6; 7 nucleotides match TRBD1. Trimming cost V 6 bases and J 0 bases; bases outside gene matches: 11. The CDR3 is 18 residues long. Germline values: CDR1 SNHLY, CDR2 FYNNEI.

This clone was seen a single time. This chain joins TRBV10-1 and TRBJ2-1, with D possibly being TRBD1 (5 bases). There are 14 residues in the CDR3. V lost 2 bases and J lost 7, with 12 bases in between. CDR1 is WNHNN, CDR2 SYGVQD, per germline (reference sequence). The CDR3 bases are TGCGCCAGCAGTGAGAGCCCCAAGGGGAATGAGCAGTTCTTC. It codes for CASSESPKGNEQFF.

The chain couples TRBV15 to TRBJ2-1; the match to TRBD2 covers 14 bases. CDR1 LNHNV and CDR2 YYDKDF come from the germline V gene (reference sequence). After removal of 2 bases from V and 9 bases from J, the junction contained 9 bases not matched to a gene. The CDR3 consists of 17 residues. CDR3 sequence: CATSRYLGGLAGVEQFF. As DNA, the CDR3 is TGTGCCACCAGCAGATACCTAGGGGGACTAGCGGGAGTTGAGCAGTTCTTC.

The V and J genes are TRBV6-2 or TRBV6-3 and TRBJ1-4; D unresolved. The CDR3 length is 12 residues. The V gene's germline CDR1 is MNHEY and CDR2 SVGEGT. Trimming removed 2 bases from V and 7 bases from J, with 5 bases in between. CDR3 in amino acids: CASSYGGEKLFF. The CDR3 region has the DNA TGTGCCAGCAGTTACGGCGGTGAAAAACTGTTTTTT.

The table lists this clone with a few counts. The chain has TRBV5-1 and TRBJ2-7; D is possibly TRBD1 (5 bases). Trimming pared 0 bases from V and 3 bases from J, leaving 13 bases between. The germline V gene encodes CDR1 SGHRS and CDR2 YFSETQ. The CDR3 extends over 15 amino acids. The CDR3 sequence: CASSLGQKPGYEQYF. CDR3 nucleotide sequence: TGCGCCAGCAGCTTGGGACAGAAACCTGGCTACGAGCAGTACTTC.